Following are 17 T cell receptor beta chains from one sample sequenced in a study of radiotherapy plus CTLA-4 blockade in lung cancer. This table comes from immunoSEQ multiplex PCR, and its TCRdb copy is limited to in-frame clones, with some not included. The table has 30,000 to 50,000 clones, approximately 79% seen once. Here the sequenced sample was peripheral blood, taken from a patient treated with radiotherapy plus ipilimumab. The receptors derive from a human donor with non-small cell lung cancer that progressed on radiotherapy plus ipilimumab.

The V gene is TRBV5-4, the J gene TRBJ2-2; 7 bases agree with TRBD2. With 1 base clipped from V and 3 bases from J, the junction kept 3 bases outside the gene matches. The CDR3 loop spans 15 amino acids. Germline CDR1 is SGHNT and CDR2 is YYREEE (reference sequence). CDR3 sequence reads: CASSLTAGDTGELFF. The CDR3 DNA reads TGTGCCAGCAGCTTGACTGCGGGGGACACCGGGGAGCTGTTTTTT.

About this clone itself: At one boundary the junction diverges from the germline segment, which might be a read error. The chain couples TRBV28 to TRBJ1-2; a possible D gene is TRBD1 (6 bases). The CDR3 contains 12 residues. Germline assignment: CDR1 MDHEN and CDR2 SYDVKM. This chain's CDR3 is CASSHGQSVIGF. The CDR3 coding sequence is TGTGCCAGCAGTCACGGACAGTCTGTGATCGGTTTC.

V usage is TRBV5-1 and J usage is TRBJ2-2; 8 positions match TRBD2. After removal of 2 bases from V and 1 base from J, the junction contained 1 base not matched to a gene. Germline lookup yields CDR1 SGHRS and CDR2 YFSETQ. The CDR3 loop spans 15 amino acids. CDR3 sequence: CASSFSGENTGELFF. CDR3 DNA sequence: TGCGCCAGCAGCTTTAGCGGGGAGAACACCGGGGAGCTGTTTTTT.

J is TRBJ2-3 and V is TRBV7-3; D not certain. Germline assignment: CDR1 SGHTA and CDR2 FQGTGA. CDR3 length: 14 amino acids. V was cut by 5 bases and J by 0 bases, with 9 bases left in between. The CDR3 DNA sequence: TGTGCCAGCAGCCCTCTGACTAGCACAGATACGCAGTATTTT. Translated, it gives CASSPLTSTDTQYF.

CDR3 amino acids: CASSFAGPSTPYF. The CDR3 nucleotides read TGTGCCAGCAGCTTTGCGGGACCGTCGACGCCGTACTTC. V usage is TRBV7-9 and J usage is TRBJ2-5; a weak D match, TRBD2 (6 bases). The germline V and J ends were trimmed by 3 bases and 13 bases, with 18 bases remaining between them. Germline CDR1 SEHNR, CDR2 FQNEAQ (reference sequence). The CDR3 loop spans 13 amino acids.

J is TRBJ1-2 and V is TRBV28; 7 nucleotides match TRBD1. The CDR3 has 14 residues. The germline V gene encodes CDR1 MDHEN and CDR2 SYDVKM. V trimming: 4 bases; J trimming: 2 bases; junction bases outside the gene matches: 4. The CDR3 loop is CASSWGTANYGYTF. As DNA, the CDR3 is TGTGCCAGCAGTTGGGGGACAGCAAACTATGGCTACACCTTC.

The chain uses TRBV7-9 and TRBJ1-2, with D tentatively TRBD1 (5 bases). There are 14 residues in the CDR3. V was clipped by 6 bases and J by 4 bases, with 15 bases between them. CDR1 and CDR2 from the germline V gene are SEHNR and FQNEAQ (reference sequence). In DNA, the CDR3 is TGTGCCAGCAGACAACAGACAGAGTCCTATGGCTACACCTTC. Its translation: CASRQQTESYGYTF.

The rearrangement links TRBV4-1 to TRBJ1-1; D perhaps matches TRBD1 (6 bases). V dropped 1 base and J dropped 0 bases, with 12 bases sitting between them. The germline V gene has CDR1 MGHRA and CDR2 YSYEKL. The length of the CDR3 is 16 residues. CDR3 bases: TGCGCCAGCAGCCAAGTCTCAGGGGCTATGAACACTGAAGCTTTCTTT. It yields the protein CASSQVSGAMNTEAFF.

Only a few counts were recorded for this clone. This chain links TRBV6-1 with TRBJ2-5; 8 bases agree with TRBD1. Germline CDR1 is MNHNS and CDR2 is SASEGT. V dropped 7 bases and J dropped 5; count of bases not matched to a gene: 3. The CDR3 has 12 amino acids. The CDR3 region has the DNA TGTGCCAGCACTTGGGACAGGGAGACCCAGTACTTC. As protein: CASTWDRETQYF.

The CDR3 loop is CASSRQNMNTEAFF. As DNA, the CDR3 is TGTGCCAGCAGCCGACAGAACATGAACACTGAAGCTTTCTTT. This chain links TRBV7-2 with TRBJ1-1, with D possibly being TRBD1 (5 bases). The CDR3 runs 14 residues. CDR1 and CDR2 (germline): SGHTA, FQGNSA. The V end was cut by 5 bases, the J end by 0 bases, with 10 bases between.

This sequence joins TRBV5-1 and TRBJ1-4, with 9 bases aligning to TRBD1. The junction had 8 bases not matched to a gene; V was cut back by 3 bases and J by 8 bases. The CDR3 sequence is 15 residues long. Germline V gives CDR1 SGHRS, CDR2 YFSETQ. The CDR3 DNA is TGCGCCAGCAGCTCGGAGGGACAGGGAAGAGAAAAACTGTTTTTT. This sequence encodes CASSSEGQGREKLFF.

The rearrangement joins TRBV4-3 to TRBJ2-1; 7 nucleotides agree with TRBD2. V trimming: 5 bases; J trimming: 10 bases; junction bases outside the gene matches: 5. Per the germline V gene, CDR1 is LGHNA and CDR2 is YSLEER. CDR3 length: 12 residues. The CDR3 sequence is CASSELGLEQFF. The CDR3, as DNA: TGCGCCAGCAGCGAACTGGGACTAGAGCAGTTCTTC.

The chain combines TRBV18 with TRBJ2-5, with D maybe TRBD2 (5 bases). V was trimmed by 3 bases and J by 5 bases, leaving 22 bases between them. The CDR3 contains 17 residues. The germline V gene has CDR1 KGHSH and CDR2 LQKENI. The CDR3 region has the DNA TGTGCCAGCTCACCCCTAGCAGGTGACGCCGGGGTGGAGACCCAGTACTTC. This encodes CASSPLAGDAGVETQYF.

This sequence joins TRBV6-5 and TRBJ1-5; D possibly corresponds to TRBD1 (6 bases). Germline V gives CDR1 MNHEY, CDR2 SVGAGI. The CDR3 spans 15 residues. V was shortened by 0 bases and J by 7 bases, with 13 bases between the two germline ends. The CDR3 sequence is CASSYSREGGQPQHF. The CDR3 DNA follows: TGTGCCAGCAGTTACTCGAGGGAGGGGGGGCAGCCCCAGCATTTT.

The rearrangement links TRBV18 to TRBJ2-3; no clear D gene. Trimming removed 3 bases from V and 1 base from J, with 2 bases in between. The CDR3 totals 12 residues. In germline, CDR1 is KGHSH, CDR2 LQKENI. CDR3 DNA sequence: TGTGCCAGCTCACCCGGCACAGATACGCAGTATTTT. Translating it yields CASSPGTDTQYF.

This clone was observed a single time. The CDR3: CASKTDLNQPQHF. The DNA for the CDR3 is TGTGCCAGCAAGACAGACCTCAATCAGCCCCAGCATTTT. The J gene is TRBJ1-5, the V gene TRBV2; TRBD1 might be the D (5 bases). There are 13 residues in the CDR3. Trimming pared 7 bases from V and 3 bases from J, leaving 10 bases between. In germline, CDR1 is SNHLY, CDR2 FYNNEI.

The chain couples TRBV2 to TRBJ2-1, with 10 bases lining up with TRBD2. Germline V lookup: CDR1 SNHLY, CDR2 FYNNEI. V was clipped by 7 bases and J by 12 bases; unmatched bases: 15. The CDR3 length is 15 residues. This chain's CDR3 is CASTEGPTSGRGQFF. The CDR3 nucleotides read TGTGCCAGCACCGAAGGGCCGACTAGCGGGCGGGGGCAGTTCTTC.